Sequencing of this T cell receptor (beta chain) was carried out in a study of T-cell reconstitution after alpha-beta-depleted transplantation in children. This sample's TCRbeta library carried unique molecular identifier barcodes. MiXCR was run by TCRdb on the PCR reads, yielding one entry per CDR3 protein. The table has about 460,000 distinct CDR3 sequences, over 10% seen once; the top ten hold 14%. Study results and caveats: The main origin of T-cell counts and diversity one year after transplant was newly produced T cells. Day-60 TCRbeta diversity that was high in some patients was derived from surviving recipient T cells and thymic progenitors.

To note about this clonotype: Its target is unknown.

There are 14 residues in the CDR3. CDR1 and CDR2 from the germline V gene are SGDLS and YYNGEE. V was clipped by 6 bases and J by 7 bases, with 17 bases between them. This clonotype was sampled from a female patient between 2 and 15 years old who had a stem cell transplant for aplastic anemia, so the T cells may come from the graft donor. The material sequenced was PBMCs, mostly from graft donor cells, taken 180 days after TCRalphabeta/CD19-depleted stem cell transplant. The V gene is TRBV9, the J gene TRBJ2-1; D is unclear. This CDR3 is CASNLGDPKNEQFF. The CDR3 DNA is TGTGCCAGCAACCTAGGTGACCCTAAGAATGAGCAGTTCTTC.